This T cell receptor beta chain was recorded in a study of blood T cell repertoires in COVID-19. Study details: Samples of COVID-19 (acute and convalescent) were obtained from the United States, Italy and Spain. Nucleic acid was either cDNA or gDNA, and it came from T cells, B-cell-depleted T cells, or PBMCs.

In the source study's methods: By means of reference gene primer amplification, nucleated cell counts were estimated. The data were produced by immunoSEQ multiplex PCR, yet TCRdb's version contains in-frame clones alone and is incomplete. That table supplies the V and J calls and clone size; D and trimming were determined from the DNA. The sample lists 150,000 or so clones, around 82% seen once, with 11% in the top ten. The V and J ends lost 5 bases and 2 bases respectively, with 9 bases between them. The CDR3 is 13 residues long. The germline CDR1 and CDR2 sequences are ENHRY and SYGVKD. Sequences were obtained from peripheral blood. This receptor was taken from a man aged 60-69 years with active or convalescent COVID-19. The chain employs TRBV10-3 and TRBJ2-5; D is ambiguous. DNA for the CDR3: TGTGCCATCAGTTCCCCAGAACAAGAGACCCAGTACTTC. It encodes CAISSPEQETQYF.